This is a list of T cell receptor beta chains from one sample in a study of blood T cell repertoires in COVID-19. Only in-frame clones appear in the TCRdb table, and some are missing; sequencing was by immunoSEQ multiplex PCR. In the table there are 31,000 or so clones, 80% to 90% of which are singletons. The sequenced sample consisted of peripheral blood. The origin of the receptors is a human donor with active COVID-19. The donor label of this sample is uncertain. CDR3s include the opening cysteine and the closing phenylalanine or tryptophan. Each record gives: clone size, D gene, V gene, J gene, CDR3 DNA, CDR3 protein. A D gene is named only where the DNA matches it firmly. Part of the rows lack a size; the others show once, few, many or a class for expanded clones.

>NA|NA|TRBV10-3|TRBJ1-3
TGTGCCATCAGCGGACAGAGAAACACCATATATTTT
CAISGQRNTIYF
>NA|NA|TRBV9|TRBJ2-7
TGTGCCAGCAGCGGAGCCTTAGATAATCGCTACGAGCAGTACTTC
CASSGALDNRYEQYF
>medium-sized|TRBD1|TRBV29-1|TRBJ2-1
TGCAGCGTTGAAGTGTGGGACAGCTCCTACAATGAGCAGTTCTTC
CSVEVWDSSYNEQFF
>NA|TRBD2|TRBV19|TRBJ2-3
TGTGCCAGTAGCCGACTAGCGGGAGTAAGCACAGATACGCAGTATTTT
CASSRLAGVSTDTQYF
>NA|TRBD2|TRBV5-1|TRBJ2-3
TGCGCCAGCAGCTTGGATAGGACTAGCGGCACAGATACGCAGTATTTT
CASSLDRTSGTDTQYF
>NA|NA|TRBV11-2|TRBJ1-5
TGTGCCAGCACCCGGACATCTAGCAATCAGCCCCAGCATTTT
CASTRTSSNQPQHF
>NA|TRBD1|TRBV7-9|TRBJ2-7
TGTGCCAGCAGCCGAAATGATTGGACAGGGGTGGAGCAGTACTTC
CASSRNDWTGVEQYF
>NA|NA|TRBV7-2|TRBJ1-6
TGTGCCAGCAGCTTAGAGCCATATAATTCACCCCTCCACTTT
CASSLEPYNSPLHF
>NA|NA|TRBV30|TRBJ2-7
TGTGCCTGGAGTTTTGAGGCCCCCTACGAGCAGTACTTC
CAWSFEAPYEQYF
>NA|TRBD2|TRBV6-2/TRBV6-3|TRBJ2-5
TGTGCCAGCAGTTACCGTTCAACCGGGACTAGCGGGATCATTAACCAAGAGACCCAGTACTTC
CASSYRSTGTSGIINQETQYF
>NA|TRBD1|TRBV5-5|TRBJ2-7
TGTGCCAGCAGCTTGAACTCCCGGGACAGGGGAAACGAGCAGTACTTC
CASSLNSRDRGNEQYF
>NA|NA|TRBV11-2|TRBJ1-1
TGTGCCAGCAGCTTAACACCAGGTTACACTGAAGCTTTCTTT
CASSLTPGYTEAFF
>NA|TRBD2|TRBV7-2|TRBJ2-7
TGTGCCAGCAGCCTGACTAGCGGGGCCCTCGGGCAGTACTTC
CASSLTSGALGQYF
>once|NA|TRBV2|TRBJ2-1
TGTGCCAGCAGCGAAATGGGAGCGGTCAATGAGCAGTTCTTC
CASSEMGAVNEQFF
>once|TRBD2|TRBV9|TRBJ2-5
TGTGCCAGCAGCGTTATCGGGGGGGCCTCAGAGACCCAGTACTTC
CASSVIGGASETQYF
>NA|TRBD1|TRBV4-1|TRBJ1-1
TGCGCCAGCAGCCAGCGACAGGGTATCACTGAAGCTTTCTTT
CASSQRQGITEAFF
>NA|NA|TRBV2|TRBJ1-5
TGTGCCAGCACCCCAATGTCGGGTTATCAGCCCCAGCATTTT
CASTPMSGYQPQHF
>NA|NA|TRBV13|TRBJ2-3
TGTGCCAGCAGTCAGGGGACCGCAAGCACAGATACGCAGTATTTT
CASSQGTASTDTQYF
>few|NA|TRBV25-1|TRBJ2-2
TGTGCCAGCAGTGAACAGGGAATAATTGGGACCGGGGAGCTGTTTTTT
CASSEQGIIGTGELFF
>NA|TRBD2|TRBV6-5|TRBJ2-5
TGTGCCAGCAGTCCGCTAGCGGGGACCCAGTACTTC
CASSPLAGTQYF
>few|NA|TRBV4-3|TRBJ1-1
TGCGCCAGCAGCCAGGGAGGTCGGACTGAAGCTTTCTTT
CASSQGGRTEAFF
>NA|TRBD2|TRBV5-1|TRBJ2-1
TGCGCCAGCAGCTTCCGTACTAGCGCCGACTACAATGAGCAGTTCTTC
CASSFRTSADYNEQFF
>NA|NA|TRBV3-1/TRBV3-2|TRBJ2-3
TGTGCCAGCAGCCGGGACTTAAGCACAGATACGCAGTATTTT
CASSRDLSTDTQYF
>NA|TRBD1|TRBV6-2/TRBV6-3|TRBJ1-1
TGTGCCAGCAGTTACGGGCCCCGGACAGGGGGGACTGAAGCTTTCTTT
CASSYGPRTGGTEAFF
>NA|TRBD1|TRBV6-4|TRBJ1-5
TGTGCCAGAAGGGACAGCCTGCTCGATAGCAATCAGCCCCAGCATTTT
CARRDSLLDSNQPQHF
>few|TRBD2|TRBV19|TRBJ2-5
TGTGCCAGTAGGCAAGCGGGGGAGACCCAGTACTTC
CASRQAGETQYF
>NA|TRBD1|TRBV5-6|TRBJ2-7
TGTGCCAGCAGCTGGGGATGGACAGGTTACGAGCAGTACTTC
CASSWGWTGYEQYF
>NA|TRBD1|TRBV7-9|TRBJ1-4
TGTGCCAGCAGTTGGGACAGGGGGCATGAAAAACTGTTTTTT
CASSWDRGHEKLFF
>NA|TRBD1|TRBV5-1|TRBJ2-3
TGCGCCAGCAGTTTTGGCCTTGACAGGGGCACAGATACGCAGTATTTT
CASSFGLDRGTDTQYF
>NA|NA|TRBV28|TRBJ1-1
TGTGCCGGAGGCGTCACGGACTCTGAAGCTTTCTTT
CAGGVTDSEAFF
>NA|TRBD2|TRBV7-9|TRBJ2-3
TGTGCCAGCAGTACGGCGGGGGGGGCAGATACGCAGTATTTT
CASSTAGGADTQYF
>NA|NA|TRBV9|TRBJ2-3
TGTGCCAGCAGCGCTTCGGGATCCACAGATACGCAGTATTTT
CASSASGSTDTQYF
>NA|NA|TRBV7-3|TRBJ1-1
TGTGCCAGCAGCTTAACGACAGAAATGAACACTGAAGCTTTCTTT
CASSLTTEMNTEAFF
>NA|TRBD2|TRBV27|TRBJ2-7
TGTGCCAGCAGTTTATATCCTCCGGCGGGAGAAGGCGAGCAGTACTTC
CASSLYPPAGEGEQYF
>once|TRBD2|TRBV10-2|TRBJ2-7
TGCGCCAGCATGGGCCGAGGGGGACTAGCGGGGGCCCGAAGCTCCTACGAGCAGTACTTC
CASMGRGGLAGARSSYEQYF
>NA|TRBD1|TRBV24-1|TRBJ2-1
TGTGCCACCAGTGATAGCGGACAGGCTATAAGGGGGCAGTTCTTC
CATSDSGQAIRGQFF
>NA|NA|TRBV4-1|TRBJ2-5
TGCGCCAGCAGCCAAAGAGGAATGGCAGGGGAAGAGACCCAGTACTTC
CASSQRGMAGEETQYF
>NA|NA|TRBV7-7|TRBJ1-5
TGTGCTAGCAGCTTAAACACCGATCAGCCCCAGCATTTT
CASSLNTDQPQHF
>NA|NA|TRBV6-2/TRBV6-3|TRBJ2-7
TGTGCCAGCAGTTACTGGAGACAGAGCTCCTACGAGCAGTACTTC
CASSYWRQSSYEQYF
>NA|NA|TRBV19|TRBJ2-3
TGTGCCAGTAGTATTGCAGGGGGCACAGATACGCAGTATTTT
CASSIAGGTDTQYF
>NA|TRBD2|TRBV11-3|TRBJ2-3
TGTGCCAGCAGCCGGGGGGGGTCTAGCACAGATACGCAGTATTTT
CASSRGGSSTDTQYF
>NA|TRBD2|TRBV19|TRBJ2-3
TGTGCCAGTAGTGCGCGGCCTCGGGGGGGCCGCACAGATACGCAGTATTTT
CASSARPRGGRTDTQYF
>once|NA|TRBV5-6|TRBJ1-4
TGTGCCAGCAGCTTGCGAGTCTATGAAAAACTGTTTTTT
CASSLRVYEKLFF
>NA|TRBD2|TRBV6-6|TRBJ2-1
TGTGCCAGCAGTACCACGGGAGGGCATACCTACAATGAGCAGTTCTTC
CASSTTGGHTYNEQFF
>few|TRBD2|TRBV5-4|TRBJ2-2
TGTGCCAGCAGCTTGGCCAGGGGACTAGCGGCAAACACCGGGGAGCTGTTTTTT
CASSLARGLAANTGELFF
>NA|NA|TRBV5-4|TRBJ2-3
TGTGCCAGCAGCTTTACGGAGACAGATACGCAGTATTTT
CASSFTETDTQYF
>NA|TRBD2|TRBV28|TRBJ2-7
TGTGCCAGCAGTCCCTCACCGGGGAGGGCGTTAAGGAAAGAGCAGTACTTC
CASSPSPGRALRKEQYF
>NA|TRBD1|TRBV6-1|TRBJ1-1
TGTGCCAGCAGTGAACGGTTGGGGACAGGGACGACTTTCTTT
CASSERLGTGTTFF
>once|TRBD2|TRBV29-1|TRBJ2-1
TGCAGCGTTGGGACTAGCATGGTGATTGAGCAGTTCTTC
CSVGTSMVIEQFF
>NA|TRBD2|TRBV6-2/TRBV6-3|TRBJ2-3
TGTGCCAGCAGTTACGGCCGGGGGGGTAGAGATACGCAGTATTTT
CASSYGRGGRDTQYF